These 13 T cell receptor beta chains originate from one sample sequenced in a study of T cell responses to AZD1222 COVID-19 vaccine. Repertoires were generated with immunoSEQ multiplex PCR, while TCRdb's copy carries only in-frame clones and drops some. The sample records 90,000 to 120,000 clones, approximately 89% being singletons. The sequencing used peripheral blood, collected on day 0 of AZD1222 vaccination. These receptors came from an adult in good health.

The chain's CDR3 is CASSLGGLGETQYF. The CDR3 bases are TGTGCCAGCAGCTTAGGCGGACTGGGGGAGACCCAGTACTTC. J is TRBJ2-5 and V is TRBV7-2; D is perhaps TRBD2 (5 bases). The CDR3 is made up of 14 amino acids. CDR1 and CDR2 (germline): SGHTA, FQGNSA. Trimming took off 1 base at V and 5 bases at J, with 11 bases between the two ends.

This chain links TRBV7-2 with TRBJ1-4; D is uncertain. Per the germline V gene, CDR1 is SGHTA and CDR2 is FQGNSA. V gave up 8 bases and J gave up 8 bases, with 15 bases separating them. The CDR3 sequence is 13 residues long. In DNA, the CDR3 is TGTGCCAGCCGAGCAGGACTGGAGGAAAAACTGTTTTTT. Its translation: CASRAGLEEKLFF.

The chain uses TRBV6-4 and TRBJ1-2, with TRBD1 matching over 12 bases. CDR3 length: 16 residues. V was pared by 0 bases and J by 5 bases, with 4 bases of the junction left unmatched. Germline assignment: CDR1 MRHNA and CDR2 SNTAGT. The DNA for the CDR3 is TGTGCCAGCAGTGACTCCCCGGGACAGGGGGCGTATGGCTACACCTTC. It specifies CASSDSPGQGAYGYTF.

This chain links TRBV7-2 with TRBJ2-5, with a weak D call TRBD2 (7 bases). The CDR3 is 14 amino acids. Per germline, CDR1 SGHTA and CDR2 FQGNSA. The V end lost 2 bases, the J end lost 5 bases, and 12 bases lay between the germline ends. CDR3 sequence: CASSLSGGPETQYF. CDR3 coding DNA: TGTGCCAGCAGCTTATCCGGGGGGCCGGAGACCCAGTACTTC.

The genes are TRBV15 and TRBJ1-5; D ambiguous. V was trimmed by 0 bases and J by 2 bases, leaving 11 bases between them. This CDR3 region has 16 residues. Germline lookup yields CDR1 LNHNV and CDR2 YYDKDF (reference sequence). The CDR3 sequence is CATSRDWEVGNQPQHF. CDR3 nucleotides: TGTGCCACCAGCAGAGATTGGGAGGTAGGCAATCAGCCCCAGCATTTT.

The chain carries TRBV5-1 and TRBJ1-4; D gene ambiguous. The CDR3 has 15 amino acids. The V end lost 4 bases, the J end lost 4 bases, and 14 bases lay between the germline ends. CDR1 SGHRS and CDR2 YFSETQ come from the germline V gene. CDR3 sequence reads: CASSPRAVHNEKLFF. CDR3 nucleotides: TGCGCCAGCAGCCCAAGAGCGGTACATAATGAAAAACTGTTTTTT.

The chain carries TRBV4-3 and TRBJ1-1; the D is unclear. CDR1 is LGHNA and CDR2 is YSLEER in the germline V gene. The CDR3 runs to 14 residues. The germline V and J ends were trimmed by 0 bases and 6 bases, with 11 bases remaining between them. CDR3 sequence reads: CASSQDPWRSEAFF. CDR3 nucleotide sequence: TGCGCCAGCAGCCAAGATCCCTGGAGGTCTGAAGCTTTCTTT.

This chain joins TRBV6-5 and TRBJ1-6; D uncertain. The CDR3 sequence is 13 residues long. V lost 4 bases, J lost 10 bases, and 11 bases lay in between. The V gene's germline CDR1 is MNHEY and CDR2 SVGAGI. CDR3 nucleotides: TGTGCCAGCAGTTCTACAGTTAAATCACCCCTCCACTTT. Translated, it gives CASSSTVKSPLHF.

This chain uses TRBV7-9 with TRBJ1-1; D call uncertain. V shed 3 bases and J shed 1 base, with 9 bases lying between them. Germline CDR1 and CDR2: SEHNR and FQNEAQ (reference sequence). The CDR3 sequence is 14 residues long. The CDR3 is CASSFAGRNTEAFF. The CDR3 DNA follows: TGTGCCAGCAGCTTCGCCGGACGGAACACTGAAGCTTTCTTT.

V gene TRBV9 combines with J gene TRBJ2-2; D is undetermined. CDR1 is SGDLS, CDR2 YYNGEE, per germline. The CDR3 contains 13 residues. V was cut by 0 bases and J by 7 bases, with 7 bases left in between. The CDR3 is CASSVGVVGELFF. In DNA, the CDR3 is TGTGCCAGCAGCGTAGGGGTGGTCGGGGAGCTGTTTTTT.

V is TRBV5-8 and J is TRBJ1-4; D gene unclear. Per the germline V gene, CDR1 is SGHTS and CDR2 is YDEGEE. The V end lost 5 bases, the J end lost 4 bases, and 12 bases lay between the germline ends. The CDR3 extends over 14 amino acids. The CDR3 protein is CASSLTGFNEKLFF. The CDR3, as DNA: TGTGCCAGCAGTTTGACCGGGTTTAATGAAAAACTGTTTTTT.

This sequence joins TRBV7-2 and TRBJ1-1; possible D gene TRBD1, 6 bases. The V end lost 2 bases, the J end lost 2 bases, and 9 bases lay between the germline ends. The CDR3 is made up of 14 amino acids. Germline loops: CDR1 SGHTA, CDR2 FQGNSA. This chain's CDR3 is CASSLQGTNTEAFF. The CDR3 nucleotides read TGTGCCAGCAGCTTACAGGGGACCAACACTGAAGCTTTCTTT.

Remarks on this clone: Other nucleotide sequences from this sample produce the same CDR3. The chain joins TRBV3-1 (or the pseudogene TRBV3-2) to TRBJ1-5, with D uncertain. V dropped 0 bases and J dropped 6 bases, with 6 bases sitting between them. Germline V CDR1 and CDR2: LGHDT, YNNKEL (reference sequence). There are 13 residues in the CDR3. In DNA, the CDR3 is TGTGCCAGCAGCCAAGATTTGCGTCAGCCCCAGCATTTT. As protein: CASSQDLRQPQHF.